This T cell receptor (beta chain) was recovered during a study of CD8 T cells in Susac syndrome. With random hexamers, roughly 0.5 to 1 ug RNA was reverse transcribed. From the immunoSEQ multiplex PCR reads, TCRdb called clonotypes with MiXCR, one entry per CDR3 protein. This sample has roughly 140,000 distinct CDR3 sequences, with 95% found just once. This CDR3 region has 16 residues. Germline CDR1 PRHDT, CDR2 FYEKMQ (reference sequence). The junction had 6 bases not matched to a gene; V was cut back by 3 bases and J by 0 bases. Negative isolation was applied to CD8+ and CD4+ T cells, and FACS enrichment was applied to TEMRA cells.

The sequencing sample was made of CD4+ T cells from PBMCs. The chain combines TRBV13 with TRBJ2-3; 7 bases are shared with TRBD1. This sequence originates from a human donor with Susac syndrome. The CDR3 loop reads CASSFHRGASTDTQYF. CDR3 DNA: TGTGCCAGCAGCTTCCACAGGGGCGCGAGCACAGATACGCAGTATTTT.